The present entry profiles one T cell receptor beta chain with its context. What it binds is unknown. This CDR3 region has 13 residues. V lost 6 bases and J 7 bases, leaving 16 bases between the germline ends. Germline loops: CDR1 SGHVS, CDR2 FQNEAQ. The data were taken from a study of T cell repertoires and HLA-DP antigens. General study findings and limits: Against one allele, clones undetected before culture averaged about 35%; against the other, 50.6%.

The data were produced by immunoSEQ multiplex PCR, yet TCRdb's version contains in-frame clones alone and is incomplete. The table lists 65,000 to 95,000 clones, about four fifths of them singletons. Sequencing was carried out using CD4+ T cells from PBMCs. The TCR originated in a man aged 60 to 69 in good health and CMV-seronegative. The V and J genes are TRBV7-8 and TRBJ2-7; perhaps TRBD1 as D (5 bases). The CDR3 nucleotides read TGTGCCAGCAGTTGGGGCTCTTGGGTAGAGCAGTACTTC. Translated: CASSWGSWVEQYF.